This T cell receptor (beta chain) is from a study of cytomegalovirus exposure and HLA in healthy donors. Findings and caveats of the study: Data from an earlier analysis indicated that most TCR beta V segments were productive either about 87% or about 30% of the time. As a later analysis revealed, most CMV-associated TCR beta chains appeared HLA-restricted.

Worth noting for this clone: Antigen unknown.

The PCR had 60 Vbeta and 13 Jbeta primers. Some clones are missing from TCRdb's copy, which holds only in-frame ones; the method was immunoSEQ multiplex PCR. Of about 110,000 clones in the sample, approximately 70% are singletons; the top ten hold about 11%. The sequenced material came from PBMCs. This clonotype was sampled from a man aged 40-55 years in good health and CMV-seropositive.

CDR3 residues: CASSDPGGGNQETQYF. DNA for the CDR3: TGTGCCAGCAGTGACCCGGGGGGAGGTAACCAAGAGACCCAGTACTTC. The chain employs TRBV2 and TRBJ2-5; 7 nucleotides line up with TRBD2. This CDR3 spans 16 amino acids. The germline gives CDR1 SNHLY, CDR2 FYNNEI. J gave up 0 bases and V 3 bases, and 7 bases lay outside the gene matches.